This TCR beta chain was recorded in a study of blood T cell repertoires in COVID-19. As for the study in general: The origin of the acute and convalescent COVID-19 samples was the United States, Italy and Spain. The cDNA or gDNA used as material had been derived from T cells, B-cell-depleted T cells, or PBMCs.

Methods used by the authors: Amplification of reference gene primers was used by the study to estimate nucleated cell counts. The method was immunoSEQ multiplex PCR; TCRdb's version includes in-frame clones alone and lacks a portion of them. The DNA was the basis for D and trimming; V, J and clone size are from that table. The sample has over 300,000 clones, 90% seen once. The receptor comes from a young man with active or convalescent COVID-19. Source material: peripheral blood.

DNA for the CDR3: TGTGCCAGCAGCTACGGAGGTCCCAGTTACAATGAGCAGTTCTTC. Amino acids: CASSYGGPSYNEQFF. The rearrangement links TRBV7-2 to TRBJ2-1; weak D call: TRBD2 (5 bases). The CDR3 contains 15 residues. Germline CDR1 is SGHTA and CDR2 is FQGNSA. Trimming cost V 4 bases and J 4 bases, with 14 bases left between them. The whole variable domain, filled in from reference TRBV7-2 and TRBJ2-1, reads GAGVSQSPSNKVTEKGKDVELRCDPISGHTALYWYRQSLGQGLEFLIYFQGNSAPDKSGLPSDRFSAERTGGSVSTLTIQRTQQEDSAVYLCASSYGGPSYNEQFFGPGTRLTVL.